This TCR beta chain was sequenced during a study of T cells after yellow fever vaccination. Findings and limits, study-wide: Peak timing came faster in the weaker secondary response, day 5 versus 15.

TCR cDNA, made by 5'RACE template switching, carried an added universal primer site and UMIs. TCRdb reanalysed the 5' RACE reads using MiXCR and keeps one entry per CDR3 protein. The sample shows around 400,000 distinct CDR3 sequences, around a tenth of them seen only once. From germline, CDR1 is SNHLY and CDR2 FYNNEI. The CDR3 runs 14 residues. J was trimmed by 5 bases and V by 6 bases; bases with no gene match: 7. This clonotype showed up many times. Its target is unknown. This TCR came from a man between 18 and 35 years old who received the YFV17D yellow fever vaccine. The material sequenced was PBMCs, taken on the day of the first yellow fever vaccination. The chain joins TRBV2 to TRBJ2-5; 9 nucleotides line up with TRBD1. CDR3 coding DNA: TGTGCCAGCAGCGGCACAGGGGGCAAGGAGACCCAGTACTTC. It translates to CASSGTGGKETQYF.